There are many counts of the clone carrying this T cell receptor gamma chain. Antigen specificity is unknown. TCRdb records a much larger clone's protein for this DNA, with a difference at residue 6 that likely arises from a read error; the protein given is the translation of the DNA. This record belongs to a study of γδ T cells in repeated Plasmodium falciparum infection. Study-wide context: Donors were malaria-exposed Malian children or age- and gender-matched Australian children. Overall study results and limits: Vgamma9/Vdelta2+ T cells showed a stable polyclonal repertoire with shared TCRgamma sequences.

Both TRG and TRD chains were sequenced from each sorted sample. TCRdb re-called the multiplex PCR reads with CATT. The sample contains around 27,000 gamma-chain clones, approximately 1.4% of which appear only once. Flow sorting of PBMC yielded separate Vgamma9/Vdelta2+ and Vdelta2-negative gammadelta T cell populations for bulk repertoire analysis. The length of the CDR3 is 14 residues. CDR1 is VTNTFY and CDR2 is YDVSTARD in the germline V gene (reference sequence). Trimming took 3 bases from V and 4 from J; bases not matched to a gene: 9. The chain is built from TRGV3 and TRGJ1 or TRGJ2. The J gene, left out of TCRdb, was set here by checking the DNA against germline. The sample was gamma-delta T cells from blood. This receptor was taken from a pool of human donors (malaria-infected and uninfected, not separated). CDR3 sequence reads: CATWDGRRYYKKLF. The CDR3 DNA reads TGTGCCACCTGGGACGGGCGAAGGTATTATAAGAAACTCTTT.